The present entry profiles one TCR beta chain with its context. Its antigen remains unknown. This sample is drawn from a study of T cells expressing NK-cell markers. Study findings and constraints: Where several donors were concerned, these clonotypes also led the CD3+CD56-NKG2C+ fraction.

Each CDR3 protein gets one entry in TCRdb, which reprocessed the 5' RACE reads and gives no DNA. This specimen shows about 380,000 distinct CDR3 sequences; the ten leading clones hold around 5%. The CDR3 totals 15 residues. Germline V CDR1 and CDR2: KGHDR, SFDVKD. This chain uses TRBV24-1 with TRBJ2-1; absent DNA, TCRdb's TRBD2 call cannot be checked. The specimen sequenced was blood T cells: a sorted CD56 or NKG2C T cell subset, CD4+ or CD8+ T cells, or bulk PBMC T cells (not recorded which). The receptor's source is a man aged 18-75 years in good health. CDR3 protein: CATSRLAGGYNEQFF.